Shown below are 10 T cell receptor beta chains from a single sample sequenced in a study of vaccination and CD4 T cells after COVID-19. Which antigens these TCRs recognize remains unknown. The treatment: 10-day PBMC culture with coronavirus spike peptide pools or control peptides (ViraFEST assay). CD4+ T cells that had been cultured provided DNA sequenced with the Oncomine TCR Beta short-read assay. Via MiXCR, TCRdb re-called the PCR reads, giving one row per CDR3 protein. The sample holds about 15,000 distinct CDR3 sequences, roughly two fifths seen once. The specimen was CD4+ T cells from blood, cultured in vitro. All receptors derive from a human donor who had recovered from COVID-19.

The J gene is TRBJ2-1, the V gene TRBV29-1; 8 nucleotides agree with TRBD2. Per the germline V gene, CDR1 is SQVTM and CDR2 is ANQGSEA. The V and J ends lost 6 bases and 4 bases, in that order; junction bases with no gene match: 8. The CDR3 totals 14 residues. CDR3 bases: TGCAGCGTCGGGGGGGCAGCCTTGTACAATGAGCAGTTCTTC. Encoded protein: CSVGGAALYNEQFF.

The rearrangement links TRBV20-1 to TRBJ2-5, with D tentatively TRBD1 (5 bases). Trimming stripped 0 bases from V and 4 bases from J, with 12 bases between. Germline CDR1 and CDR2: DFQATT and SNEGSKA (reference sequence). The CDR3 loop spans 14 amino acids. CDR3 in amino acids: CSARDLSQGETQYF. As DNA, the CDR3 is TGCAGTGCTAGAGATCTCTCCCAGGGAGAGACCCAGTACTTC.

The genes are TRBV7-9 and TRBJ1-2, with a tentative D call TRBD1 (5 bases). Germline assignment: CDR1 SEHNR and CDR2 FQNEAQ (reference sequence). V lost 1 base to trimming and J lost 6 bases, with 12 bases between them. This CDR3 region has 14 residues. The CDR3 DNA follows: TGTGCCAGCAGCTTAGGGCGGTCAGGGCATGGCTACACCTTC. Its translation: CASSLGRSGHGYTF.

The rearrangement joins TRBV4-2 to TRBJ1-5, with 8 bases lining up with TRBD1. Germline CDR1 reads LGHNA; CDR2 reads YNFKEQ. This CDR3 contains 15 residues. V was pared by 0 bases and J by 6 bases, with 4 bases of the junction left unmatched. This CDR3 is CASSQDTGGFQPQHF. CDR3 nucleotides: TGTGCCAGCAGCCAAGATACAGGGGGGTTTCAGCCCCAGCATTTT.

The V and J genes are TRBV6-1 and TRBJ2-4; TRBD2 matches 13 bases. Losses at the gene ends were 6 bases for V and 0 bases for J; bases not matched to a gene: 11. The CDR3 is made up of 19 amino acids. Germline V gene lookup returns CDR1 MNHNS and CDR2 SASEGT. The CDR3 here is CASRPGLAGPIQAKNIQYF. The CDR3 bases are TGTGCCAGCAGGCCGGGACTAGCGGGACCCATACAAGCCAAAAACATTCAGTACTTC.

The rearrangement uses TRBV20-1 and TRBJ2-1; 7 nucleotides match TRBD2. The junction had 17 bases not matched to a gene; V was cut back by 1 base and J by 5 bases. This CDR3 is 18 amino acids long. The germline CDR1 and CDR2 sequences are DFQATT and SNEGSKA (reference sequence). CDR3 loop: CSARVGDYGVFVDNEQFF. The CDR3, as DNA: TGCAGTGCTAGAGTGGGGGACTACGGGGTTTTTGTAGACAATGAGCAGTTCTTC.

This clonotype was counted between two and nine times. In nucleotides, the CDR3 is TGTGCCACCAGTGATTTTTCGAACACTGAAGCTTTCTTT. Its protein is CATSDFSNTEAFF. This chain connects TRBV24-1 to TRBJ1-1; D ambiguous. The V end was cut by 1 base, the J end by 1 base, with 3 bases between. The CDR3 contains 13 residues. CDR1 is KGHDR and CDR2 is SFDVKD in the germline V gene.

The rearrangement uses TRBV7-3 and TRBJ1-1, with 7 bases that match TRBD1. J gave up 4 bases and V 5 bases, and 16 bases lay outside the gene matches. Germline V gene lookup returns CDR1 SGHTA and CDR2 FQGTGA. This CDR3 is built from 17 residues. The CDR3 reads CASSLETGWSRVTEAFF. The CDR3 DNA follows: TGTGCCAGCAGCCTTGAGACAGGGTGGTCTAGGGTCACTGAAGCTTTCTTT.

This clonotype was picked up a small number of times. The rearrangement links TRBV20-1 to TRBJ1-2, with D possibly matching TRBD1 (5 bases). Germline assignment: CDR1 DFQATT and CDR2 SNEGSKA (reference sequence). V gave up 5 bases and J gave up 4 bases, with 17 bases separating them. The CDR3 consists of 14 residues. The chain's CDR3 is CSARRGERIYGYTF. The CDR3 bases are TGCAGTGCTCGTAGGGGCGAGAGGATCTATGGCTACACCTTC.

The chain employs TRBV12-3 or TRBV12-4 and TRBJ2-2; 15 nucleotides agree with TRBD2. V lost 5 bases, J lost 5 bases, and 9 bases stayed unmatched. The CDR3 runs 18 residues. The CDR3 region is CASSTGTSGRTGTGELFF. CDR3 in DNA: TGTGCCAGCAGTACCGGGACTAGCGGGAGGACGGGAACCGGGGAGCTGTTTTTT.